This TCR beta chain was identified in a study of a mutant IDH1 vaccine in newly diagnosed glioma. CDR1 is ENHRY, CDR2 SYGVKD, per germline. The CDR3 has 17 residues. V gave up 3 bases and J gave up 6 bases; unmatched junction bases: 10. Time point given: week 5, during vaccination. Every single dose of the vaccine, 300 ug of mutant IDH1 20-mer peptide, came with topical imiquimod. Remarks on this clone: Its target is unknown.

Clones were sequenced by immunoSEQ multiplex PCR, and TCRdb holds only the in-frame ones, with some missing. The repertoire consists of 75,000 to 80,000 clones, with 90% to 95% occurring once and the leading ten covering more than 0.5%. Specimen: PBMCs, collected from a glioma patient whose treatment included an IDH1 peptide vaccine. The receptor was isolated from a woman aged 45-60 years with glioma. The chain combines TRBV10-3 with TRBJ2-2, with 10 nucleotides matching TRBD2. The CDR3 DNA is TGTGCCATCAGTGATATTAGCGGGAGGCGGCCAGCCGGGGAGCTGTTTTTT. It is translated as CAISDISGRRPAGELFF.